Below, 25 T cell receptor beta chains from the same sample are listed, as sequenced in a study of T cells in Graves' hyperthyroidism and ophthalmopathy (dated by TCRdb to the late 2010s). Receptor libraries were prepared by multiplex PCR. Sequencing instrument: Illumina HiSeq 2000. The TCR beta CDR3 regions were amplified from the RNA transcripts. For the first round of RT-PCR on the TCR CDR3, the HTBI primer set was used together with the Qiagen OneStep RT-PCR kit. The raw public reads went through TCRdb reprocessing: fastp at Q25, MiXCR clone calling, in-frame beta chains kept. Rows with a matching CDR3 protein are joined into one entry that keeps the most common DNA and genes. The sample table contains hundreds of thousands of distinct CDR3 sequences; only one count was recorded for over 12% of them. The top ten constitute 4.3% of the sample. Sequencing used blood. The receptors stem from a woman aged 35 to 49 with Graves' ophthalmopathy.

There are many counts of this clonotype. The J gene is TRBJ1-1, the V gene TRBV10-3; D is undetermined. Germline V gene sequence: CDR1 ENHRY, CDR2 SYGVKD. The CDR3 has 11 amino acids. V was shortened by 11 bases and J by 6 bases, with 13 bases between the two germline ends. CDR3 DNA sequence: TGTGCCGTCTCGTCGGGTGCTGAAGCTTTCTTT. It translates to CAVSSGAEAFF.

This clonotype was seen many times. The chain recombines TRBV6-1 with TRBJ2-7, with 9 bases aligning to TRBD1. Germline V gene sequence: CDR1 MNHNS, CDR2 SASEGT. The CDR3 has 15 amino acids. The V gene end was trimmed by 1 base and the J gene end by 5 bases; junction bases not matched to a gene: 6. The DNA of the CDR3 is TGTGCCAGCAGTGAAGGCAGGACAGGGGCCCACGAGCAGTACTTC. Its translation: CASSEGRTGAHEQYF.

This clonotype was observed at least ten times. V usage is TRBV11-3 and J usage is TRBJ1-1; TRBD1 might be the D (5 bases). From germline, CDR1 is SGHNT and CDR2 YENEEA. Trimming left V 0 bases short and J 4 bases short, with 12 bases between. The length of the CDR3 is 15 residues. CDR3 residues: CASSLDRTRGTEAFF. In nucleotides, the CDR3 is TGTGCCAGCAGCTTAGACCGGACACGGGGCACTGAAGCTTTCTTT.

This clonotype was recorded many times. An end of the junction differs from the germline gene, which may be a read error. The chain uses TRBV10-3 and TRBJ1-3; the D gene is possibly TRBD1 (6 bases). The germline CDR1 and CDR2 sequences are ENHRY and SYGVKD. This CDR3 has 15 residues. CDR3 residues: CAISVGGTPGNTIYF. The CDR3, as DNA: TGTGCCATAAGTGTCGGGGGGACACCTGGAAACACCATATATTTT.

This clonotype was seen many times. The chain has TRBV6-1 and TRBJ1-1; 8 bases match TRBD1. This CDR3 comprises 15 residues. Germline CDR1 is MNHNS and CDR2 is SASEGT. The ends lost 5 bases at V and 3 bases at J; junction bases unmatched: 8. The CDR3 DNA follows: TGTGCCAGCAGTCTATTCACAGGGGGGGACACTGAAGCTTTCTTT. Protein sequence: CASSLFTGGDTEAFF.

This clonotype was detected many times. The V gene is TRBV24-1, the J gene TRBJ1-5; weak D call: TRBD1 (6 bases). V lost 0 bases, J lost 4 bases, and 12 bases lay in between. CDR3 length equals 16 residues. Per germline, CDR1 KGHDR and CDR2 SFDVKD. The CDR3 bases are TGTGCCACCAGTGATTTGCTGGGACAACCAAATCAGCCCCAGCATTTT. It codes for CATSDLLGQPNQPQHF.

This chain joins TRBV30 and TRBJ2-5, with 8 bases lining up with TRBD2. J gave up 2 bases and V 6 bases, and 17 bases lay outside the gene matches. In germline, CDR1 is GTSNPN, CDR2 SVGIG (reference sequence). This CDR3 spans 17 amino acids. The CDR3 DNA reads TGTGCCTGTACTCGTAGGGGGACTAGTGGGGTACAAGAGACCCAGTACTTC. Protein product: CACTRRGTSGVQETQYF.

This clonotype was seen many times. The CDR3, as DNA: TGCGCCAGCAGCATTACAGGGGGCGAGTATGGCTACACCTTC. Amino acids: CASSITGGEYGYTF. This chain joins TRBV5-1 and TRBJ1-2; 9 positions agree with TRBD1. Germline CDR1 SGHRS, CDR2 YFSETQ. Trimming removed 4 bases from V and 5 bases from J; junction bases left unmatched: 6. The CDR3 consists of 14 residues.

The rearrangement joins TRBV29-1 to TRBJ1-1, with 8 bases that match TRBD1. Germline CDR1 and CDR2: SQVTM and ANQGSEA. The CDR3 extends over 11 amino acids. Trimming removed 4 bases from V and 13 bases from J; junction bases left unmatched: 8. The CDR3 DNA is TGCAGCGTTGCCAGGGGGCATAGGGTTTTCTTT. Its translation: CSVARGHRVFF.

This clonotype was seen at least ten times. V gene TRBV4-1 combines with J gene TRBJ2-2; no clear D gene. V lost 0 bases, J lost 4 bases, and 9 bases lay in between. The CDR3 sequence is 15 residues long. Germline-derived CDR1 and CDR2 are MGHRA and YSYEKL. The CDR3: CASSQESSSTGELFF. DNA of the CDR3: TGCGCCAGCAGCCAAGAGTCTTCCAGCACCGGGGAGCTGTTTTTT.

This clonotype was detected many times. The V and J genes are TRBV5-1 and TRBJ1-1; no firm D call. The V gene's germline CDR1 is SGHRS and CDR2 YFSETQ. The germline V and J ends were trimmed by 6 bases and 1 base, with 13 bases remaining between them. CDR3 size: 14 residues. The CDR3 coding sequence is TGCGCCAGCACCTCCTCTGTGGGGAACACTGAAGCTTTCTTT. This encodes CASTSSVGNTEAFF.

This clonotype was detected ten times or more. This sequence joins TRBV2 and TRBJ1-5, with a possible D match to TRBD1 (5 bases). There are 15 residues in the CDR3. The V and J ends lost 2 bases and 3 bases respectively, with 11 bases between them. Germline lookup yields CDR1 SNHLY and CDR2 FYNNEI. CDR3 bases: TGTGCCAGCAGTGAAAACGCAGGGTTCAATCAGCCCCAGCATTTT. It is translated as CASSENAGFNQPQHF.

The J gene is TRBJ2-7, the V gene TRBV7-9; no firm D call. The V end was cut by 4 bases, the J end by 0 bases, with 4 bases between. This CDR3 has 12 amino acids. Germline V gives CDR1 SEHNR, CDR2 FQNEAQ (reference sequence). The CDR3 is CASSYTSYEQYF. The CDR3 DNA reads TGTGCCAGCAGCTACACCTCCTACGAGCAGTACTTC.

This clonotype came up many times. The genes are TRBV2 and TRBJ1-5; 9 bases are shared with TRBD1. V was pared by 4 bases and J by 4 bases, with 2 bases of the junction left unmatched. Germline lookup yields CDR1 SNHLY and CDR2 FYNNEI. The CDR3 extends over 14 amino acids. The CDR3 spells CASSGGTGNQPQHF. As DNA, the CDR3 is TGTGCCAGCAGTGGGGGGACAGGGAATCAGCCCCAGCATTTT.

This clonotype was detected ten times or more. The chain has TRBV29-1 and TRBJ2-4; D is unresolved. The ends were cut back, 4 bases at V and 9 bases at J, with 10 bases in the middle. The V gene's germline CDR1 is SQVTM and CDR2 ANQGSEA. This CDR3 has 11 amino acids. The CDR3 region is CSVVGSGIQYF. CDR3 nucleotide sequence: TGCAGCGTTGTGGGCTCTGGCATTCAGTACTTC.

There are many counts of this clonotype. The V gene is TRBV9, the J gene TRBJ2-2; no clear D gene. The V and J ends lost 3 bases and 5 bases respectively, with 8 bases between them. The CDR3 contains 13 residues. Germline V CDR1 and CDR2: SGDLS, YYNGEE. For the CDR3, the DNA is TGTGCCAGCAGCGGGACGGCTACCGGGGAGCTGTTTTTT. It encodes CASSGTATGELFF.

The CDR3 is CASATGSMNTEAFF. In DNA, the CDR3 is TGTGCCAGCGCCACGGGGTCAATGAACACTGAAGCTTTCTTT. J is TRBJ1-1 and V is TRBV11-3; D is unclear. The CDR3 is 14 residues long. The ends were cut back, 8 bases at V and 0 bases at J, with 13 bases in the middle. Germline V gene data show CDR1 as SGHNT and CDR2 as YENEEA.

The chain combines TRBV2 with TRBJ1-6; D not certain. Germline V gives CDR1 SNHLY, CDR2 FYNNEI. The CDR3 consists of 15 residues. Trimming pared 4 bases from V and 7 bases from J, leaving 14 bases between. The CDR3 nucleotides are TGTGCCAGCAGTGTAGGACCGATACAGAATTCACCCCTCCACTTT. It encodes CASSVGPIQNSPLHF.

The chain uses TRBV12-3 or TRBV12-4 and TRBJ2-5, with D possibly matching TRBD2 (7 bases). There are 17 residues in the CDR3. V shed 5 bases and J shed 5 bases, with 24 bases lying between them. The CDR3 DNA is TGTGCCAGCAGTCCCCCCGGGGGGCGGGAGAGGCAGGAGACCCAGTACTTC. It encodes CASSPPGGRERQETQYF.

This clonotype has a count of ten or more. The V gene is TRBV5-1, the J gene TRBJ1-2, with 7 positions matching TRBD1. Germline CDR1 SGHRS, CDR2 YFSETQ. Germline trimming cut 2 bases from V and 5 bases from J; bases unmatched to any gene: 6. The CDR3 loop spans 14 amino acids. The CDR3 is CASSFPGGEYGYTF. The CDR3 bases are TGCGCCAGCAGCTTCCCAGGGGGGGAGTATGGCTACACCTTC.

At least ten counts were recorded for this clonotype. The genes are TRBV15 and TRBJ1-5; D gene uncertain. CDR1 and CDR2 (germline): LNHNV, YYDKDF (reference sequence). V was shortened by 4 bases and J by 3 bases, with 10 bases between the two germline ends. This CDR3 is built from 14 residues. CDR3 nucleotides: TGTGCCACCAGCACTATGGCCCACAATCAGCCCCAGCATTTT. It specifies CATSTMAHNQPQHF.

Many counts were recorded for this clonotype. The chain recombines TRBV28 with TRBJ2-7, with TRBD2 matching over 9 bases. This CDR3 has 12 residues. Germline CDR1 is MDHEN and CDR2 is SYDVKM. V lost 7 bases and J lost 5; bases outside the gene matches: 3. CDR3 sequence reads: CASTSGNNEQYF. CDR3 DNA sequence: TGTGCCAGCACTAGCGGGAATAACGAGCAGTACTTC. The full variable domain, in which reference TRBV28 and TRBJ2-7 provide the parts outside the CDR3, is DVKVTQSSRYLVKRTGEKVFLECVQDMDHENMFWYRQDPGLGLRLIYFSYDVKMKEKGDIPEGYSVSREKKERFSLILESASTNQTSMYLCASTSGNNEQYFGPGTRLTVT.

In this sample, this clonotype turned up many times. This sequence joins TRBV6-5 and TRBJ2-7; TRBD1 aligns across 10 bases. After removal of 2 bases from V and 1 base from J, the junction contained 5 bases not matched to a gene. The germline V gene encodes CDR1 MNHEY and CDR2 SVGAGI. The CDR3 loop spans 16 amino acids. CDR3 DNA sequence: TGTGCCAGCAGTTACGATCCGGGACAGGGGTCCTACGAGCAGTACTTC. It specifies CASSYDPGQGSYEQYF.

This clonotype was recorded at least ten times. The chain carries TRBV7-2 and TRBJ2-7, with a possible D match to TRBD2 (5 bases). CDR1 is SGHTA, CDR2 FQGNSA, per germline. The CDR3 totals 13 residues. V lost 1 base and J lost 3, with 7 bases in between. The CDR3 sequence is CASSLEDFYEQYF. In DNA, the CDR3 is TGTGCCAGCAGCTTAGAGGACTTCTACGAGCAGTACTTC.

This clonotype was seen many times. The rearrangement links TRBV27 to TRBJ2-7; a weak D match, TRBD1 (5 bases). The CDR3 covers 15 residues. Germline V gene lookup returns CDR1 MNHEY and CDR2 SMNVEV (reference sequence). V was clipped by 5 bases and J by 3 bases, with 17 bases between them. CDR3 amino acids: CASSSLDSRHYEQYF. In DNA form, the CDR3 reads TGTGCCAGCAGTAGCCTAGACAGCAGACACTACGAGCAGTACTTC.